This record looks at one T cell receptor (beta chain) sequence and its context. Antigen unknown. CDR1 and CDR2 (germline): SNHLY, FYNNEI. Trimming removed 7 bases at V and 4 bases at J, with 23 bases between. The CDR3 totals 16 residues. Using immunoSEQ multiplex PCR, the repertoire was profiled, and TCRdb retains in-frame clones only, with some absent. The sample holds roughly 30,000 clones, about 90% seen once. The record originates from a study of T cells in localized non-small cell lung cancer. Study-level points and caveats: Within adjacent lung there appeared a median roughly 60 of the top 100 tumor clones. Higher adjacent-lung clonality was associated with shorter survival. One tumor region alone was sequenced, and heterogeneity therefore remains possible.

This TCR derives from a woman aged 40-75 years with stage I lung adenocarcinoma. The source was peripheral blood, collected before any cancer treatment. The rearrangement links TRBV2 to TRBJ2-7, with D possibly TRBD1 on 8 matching bases. The CDR3 DNA reads as TGTGCCAGCACTCCTCTACAGGGGGGGAAAATATACGAGCAGTACTTC. Its translation is CASTPLQGGKIYEQYF. The complete variable domain, with remaining parts taken from reference TRBV2 and TRBJ2-7, reads EPEVTQTPSHQVTQMGQEVILRCVPISNHLYFYWYRQILGQKVEFLVSFYNNEISEKSEIFDDQFSVERPDGSNFTLKIRSTKLEDSAMYFCASTPLQGGKIYEQYFGPGTRLTVT.